This TCR beta chain was recovered during a study of vaccination and CD4 T cells after COVID-19. Study context: Controls had a CEFX pool, an HIV-1 Nef pool, or no peptide added.

The CDR3 contains 13 residues. V dropped 5 bases and J dropped 1 base, with 6 bases sitting between them. As to treatment: approximately nine-day PBMC culture with coronavirus spike peptide pools or control peptides (ViraFEST assay). Under the ViraFEST approach, antigen-specific T cells were expanded with peptide pools and TCRs subsequently sequenced. For this clonotype: Its antigen is unknown.

Cultured CD4+ T cell DNA underwent sequencing with the Oncomine TCR Beta short-read assay. TCRdb reprocessed the PCR reads with MiXCR, giving one entry per CDR3 protein. Of roughly 16,000 distinct CDR3 sequences listed, about 40% are singletons. The sequenced sample was CD4+ T cells from blood, cultured in vitro. The chain couples TRBV12-3 or TRBV12-4 to TRBJ1-3; no clear D. The clonotype comes from a human donor who had recovered from COVID-19. CDR3 region: CASSLNSGNTIYF. CDR3 nucleotide sequence: TGTGCCAGCAGTCTCAATTCTGGAAACACCATATATTTT.